The T cell receptor beta chain described here comes from a study of T cell responses to AZD1222 COVID-19 vaccine. J gave up 3 bases and V 4 bases, and 9 bases lay outside the gene matches. Germline-derived CDR1 and CDR2 are SGDLS and YYNGEE. This CDR3 region has 15 residues. Assay: immunoSEQ multiplex PCR; the TCRdb copy retains only in-frame clones and omits some. There are nearly 90,000 clones in the sample; about 88% occur only once, and roughly 5% lies in the top ten. The study, taken as a whole, reports: Repertoires in all cases were sampled only once the peak T cell response had passed. Baseline testing showed seropositivity in only a handful of AZD1222 recipients.

As regards this clone: What it recognizes is unknown.

The J gene is TRBJ1-2, the V gene TRBV9, with 7 bases identical to TRBD1. The specimen comprised peripheral blood, sampled 28 days after the second AZD1222 dose. The sequence was obtained from an adult who received the AZD1222 COVID-19 vaccine. Written as DNA, the CDR3 is TGTGCCAGCAGCCCAATGGCGGGACAGTACTATGGCTACACCTTC. It specifies CASSPMAGQYYGYTF.